This is a list of T cell receptor beta chains from one sample in a study of T cells in Graves' hyperthyroidism and ophthalmopathy. TCRdb reanalysed the multiplex PCR reads using MiXCR and keeps one entry per CDR3 protein. In the table there are about 530,000 distinct CDR3 sequences, more than 15% of which are singletons. Specimen: blood. The receptor source for this set is a woman between 18 and 29 years old with Graves' ophthalmopathy. CDR3s include the opening cysteine and the closing phenylalanine or tryptophan. A D gene is named only where the DNA matches it firmly. Size tells how often a clone was seen (once, few, many) or the class of an expanded clone, and some rows leave it out.

clone_size	d_call	v_call	j_call	cdr3_nt	cdr3_aa
few	-	TRBV20-1	TRBJ1-5	TGCAGTGCTTGGGGCTTTTCGAAGGGCAATCAGCCCCAGCATTTT	CSAWGFSKGNQPQHF
-	TRBD2	TRBV4-1	TRBJ2-3	TGCGCCAGCAGCCGAAAATACCAGCGGGGGGAAGATACGCAGTATTTT	CASSRKYQRGEDTQYF
few	-	TRBV7-8	TRBJ1-4	TGTGCCAGCAGCTGGGAGACAGGAGAAAAACTGTTTTTT	CASSWETGEKLFF
many	-	TRBV10-2	TRBJ2-3	TGCGCCAGCAGTGAGGGATCGGGTACGCAGTATTTT	CASSEGSGTQYF
few	-	TRBV7-8	TRBJ2-7	TGTGCCAGCAAATCGGACGGAAGACATAGCTCCTACGAGCAGTACTTC	CASKSDGRHSSYEQYF
-	-	TRBV20-1	TRBJ2-7	TGCAGTGCTAGAGATCGCTTAGGGACCTCCTACGAGCAGTACTTC	CSARDRLGTSYEQYF
-	-	TRBV4-1	TRBJ2-7	TGCGCCAGCAGCCAAGCCTTCAGAGCCTACGAGCAGTACTTC	CASSQAFRAYEQYF
many	-	TRBV20-1	TRBJ1-6	TGCAGTGCTAGAGTAAAGGCGGTCAATTCACCCCTCCACTTT	CSARVKAVNSPLHF
-	TRBD1	TRBV27	TRBJ2-3	TGTGCCAGCAGTTTAGTAGAACAGGGGGCAGGCACAGATACGCAGTATTTT	CASSLVEQGAGTDTQYF
-	-	TRBV15	TRBJ2-7	TGTGCCACCAGCAGTCACAACTACAATGAGCAGTACTTC	CATSSHNYNEQYF
-	TRBD1	TRBV4-1	TRBJ2-2	TGCGCCAGCAGCCAAGGGGCGGGACAGGGATTTTCCGGGGAGCTGTTTTTT	CASSQGAGQGFSGELFF
-	TRBD1	TRBV2	TRBJ1-1	TGTGCCAGCAGTGCGGGGACAGGGGTGAACACTGAAGCTTTCTTT	CASSAGTGVNTEAFF
many	-	TRBV28	TRBJ1-2	TGTGCCAGCAGCCGCCGCGGGTACAACTATGGCTACACCTTC	CASSRRGYNYGYTF
few	-	TRBV4-1	TRBJ2-3	TGCGCCAGCACCCTAACTAGCACAGATACGCAGTATTTT	CASTLTSTDTQYF
-	TRBD2	TRBV15	TRBJ2-3	TGTGCCACCAGCAGAAGTAGTATAGTTAGCGGGAACACGCAGTATTTT	CATSRSSIVSGNTQYF
many	TRBD1	TRBV24-1	TRBJ2-7	TGTGCCACCAGTGATCCGCGACGCGAGGGGGCGCGAAGCGAGCAGTACTTC	CATSDPRREGARSEQYF
many	-	TRBV27	TRBJ2-7	TGTGCCAGCAGTTATGGGATCTCCTACGAGCAGTACTTC	CASSYGISYEQYF
few	TRBD1	TRBV5-1	TRBJ1-2	TGCGCCAGCAGCTTGACGGGTGGACAGGGAACTTGGGGCTACACCTTC	CASSLTGGQGTWGYTF
-	TRBD1	TRBV20-1	TRBJ2-1	TGCGGTGCTAGTCGGGGACAGAGCGGATACAATGAGCAGTTCTTC	CGASRGQSGYNEQFF
many	-	TRBV6-1	TRBJ1-5	TGTGCCAGCGGGAACTGGATGGGCAATCAGCCCCAGCATTTT	CASGNWMGNQPQHF
few	TRBD2	TRBV7-9	TRBJ2-1	TGTGCCAGCAGCTTCGTAACGACACTAGCGGGGTCTGGGGATGAGCAGTTCTTC	CASSFVTTLAGSGDEQFF
many	TRBD2	TRBV4-1	TRBJ2-5	TGCGCCAGCAGCCAAGGGACTAGCGGTAGTCAAGAGACCCAGTACTTC	CASSQGTSGSQETQYF
-	-	TRBV5-8	TRBJ1-2	TGTGCCAGCAGCTTGACCCAGGTGGAGGGCTACACCTTC	CASSLTQVEGYTF
-	-	TRBV5-1	TRBJ1-6	TGCGCCAGCAGCTTGGAAGACGTGAGGTCCTATAATTCACCCCTCCACTTT	CASSLEDVRSYNSPLHF
many	TRBD2	TRBV4-3	TRBJ2-7	TGCGCCAGCAGCGATAGCGGGAGGTCCTACGAGCAGTACTTC	CASSDSGRSYEQYF
-	-	TRBV15	TRBJ2-7	TGTGCCACCAGCAGAATTCGCAGCGCGGGCTCCTACGAGCAGTACTTC	CATSRIRSAGSYEQYF
few	-	TRBV10-3	TRBJ1-2	TGTGCCATCAGTGAGACTGGGGGTAGCTACACCTTC	CAISETGGSYTF
-	TRBD1	TRBV20-1	TRBJ1-4	TGCAGTGCTAGGGGGTGGACAGGGGGTAATGAAAAACTGTTTTTT	CSARGWTGGNEKLFF
many	-	TRBV7-9	TRBJ2-1	TGTGCCAGCAGCTCTTTACCTACAAATGAGCAGTTCTTC	CASSSLPTNEQFF
-	TRBD1	TRBV4-1	TRBJ2-7	TGCGCCAGCAGCCAACAAGACAGGGACCCCTACGAGCAGTACTTC	CASSQQDRDPYEQYF
many	-	TRBV11-1	TRBJ2-1	TGTGCCAGCAGCTTAGGCGGTGGTGTTCCCACTGAGCAGTTCTTC	CASSLGGGVPTEQFF
many	-	TRBV4-1	TRBJ2-7	TGCGCCAGCAGCCACCCCGAGGATTTTGAGCAGTACTTC	CASSHPEDFEQYF
-	-	TRBV12-3/TRBV12-4	TRBJ1-2	TGTGCCAGCAGTTTTGGGAGGGGGTGGGGGGGATATGGCTACACCTTC	CASSFGRGWGGYGYTF
many	-	TRBV28	TRBJ2-7	TGTGCCAGCAGCTTCAGGGGACCACGTGACGAGCAGTACTTC	CASSFRGPRDEQYF
few	TRBD1	TRBV9	TRBJ1-1	TGTGCCAGCAGCGCACACAGGGGGGGAGCTGAAGCTTTCTTT	CASSAHRGGAEAFF
many	TRBD1	TRBV7-8	TRBJ2-7	TGTGCCAGCAGCATACCGGGACAGACCTACGAGCAGTACTTC	CASSIPGQTYEQYF
-	TRBD2	TRBV2	TRBJ2-3	TGTGCCAGCAGTGGGCAGACTAGCGGGGGAGCAGATACGCAGTATTTT	CASSGQTSGGADTQYF
few	-	TRBV6-2/TRBV6-3	TRBJ1-2	TGTGCCAGCAGGGGTGGGGTCCCTGGCTACACCTTC	CASRGGVPGYTF
-	TRBD1	TRBV11-2	TRBJ1-4	TGTGCCAGCAGCTCCCCCGGGACAGGGAATCCCGTTAATGAAAAACTGTTTTTT	CASSSPGTGNPVNEKLFF
many	-	TRBV30	TRBJ2-7	TGTGCCTGGAGTCCCGAATCATACGAGCAGTACTTC	CAWSPESYEQYF
many	-	TRBV5-1	TRBJ1-1	TGCGCCAGCAGCTTGGGGACATTTAACACTGAAGCTTTCTTT	CASSLGTFNTEAFF
few	-	TRBV28	TRBJ1-1	TGTGCCAGCCTCAACACAGGGAACACTGAAGCTTTCTTT	CASLNTGNTEAFF
-	TRBD1	TRBV12-3/TRBV12-4	TRBJ2-1	TGTGCCAGCACCGCCAGGGGGAATGAGCAGTTCTTC	CASTARGNEQFF
few	TRBD2	TRBV20-1	TRBJ2-7	TGCAGTGCTAGAGGAGCGGGAGGGCCCTACGAGCAGTACTTC	CSARGAGGPYEQYF
many	-	TRBV2	TRBJ2-7	TGTGCCAGAGGCAAGGCCCTAAGTCGCGACGAGCAGTACTTC	CARGKALSRDEQYF
many	TRBD1	TRBV28	TRBJ1-5	TGTGCCAGCAGTTTCAGGGGGCTATGGGGTCAGCCCCAGCATTTT	CASSFRGLWGQPQHF
many	-	TRBV28	TRBJ2-3	TGTGCCAGCAGACCCCGGGCCGGTTCTAGCACAGATACGCAGTATTTT	CASRPRAGSSTDTQYF
many	-	TRBV30	TRBJ2-1	TGTGCCTGGAGTGTGTACGGAATCTCCTACAATGAGCAGTTCTTC	CAWSVYGISYNEQFF
few	-	TRBV7-9	TRBJ2-7	TGTGCCAGCACTGCCGGGACGGCTGGCTCCTACGAGCAGTACTTC	CASTAGTAGSYEQYF
many	-	TRBV11-2	TRBJ2-2	TGTGCCAGCAGCTTATTGGCGAACACCGGGGAGCTGTTTTTT	CASSLLANTGELFF
many	-	TRBV5-1	TRBJ1-1	TGCGCCAGCAGCTTGGGAGGGATCGGGAACACTGAAGCTTTCTTT	CASSLGGIGNTEAFF
many	TRBD1	TRBV20-1	TRBJ2-1	TGCAGTGCGGAGGGACAGGGGGGACCCTACAATGAGCAGTTCTTC	CSAEGQGGPYNEQFF
-	TRBD1	TRBV19	TRBJ1-1	TGTGCCAGTAGTATAACTTGGACAGGGATCACTGAAGCTTTCTTT	CASSITWTGITEAFF